This TCR beta chain was observed in a study of somatic mutations in cytotoxic T cells in rheumatoid arthritis. V trimming: 0 bases; J trimming: 4 bases; junction bases outside the gene matches: 3. The CDR3 consists of 14 residues. Germline lookup yields CDR1 GTSNPN and CDR2 SVGIG (reference sequence). TCRdb keeps only in-frame clones here, not all; method: immunoSEQ multiplex PCR. The data contain about 16,000 clones, 65% to 85% of them singletons. The sequencing sample was made of CD8+ T cells sorted from blood. V and J are TRBV30 and TRBJ2-3, with 8 nucleotides matching TRBD2. This clonotype was sampled from an adult with rheumatoid arthritis. The CDR3 protein is CAWSVLGGADTQYF. CDR3 bases: TGTGCCTGGAGTGTACTCGGGGGGGCAGATACGCAGTATTTT.